Presented here are 14 T cell receptor beta chains from one specimen sequenced in a study of T cells in Graves' hyperthyroidism and ophthalmopathy. RNA transcripts served as the template for amplifying TCR beta CDR3 regions. During a first-round RT-PCR of the TCR CDR3, the HTBI primer set was used. TCRdb re-called the multiplex PCR reads through MiXCR, storing one row per CDR3 protein. This sample carries 550,000 to 800,000 distinct CDR3 sequences, roughly 17% of them seen once, and the ten largest clones take 15% to 18%. The sequenced sample consisted of blood. The receptor set was obtained from a man between 50 and 59 years old with Graves' hyperthyroidism.

A few counts support this clonotype. The chain recombines TRBV2 with TRBJ1-5; 7 nucleotides align to TRBD1. V dropped 4 bases and J dropped 5; count of bases not matched to a gene: 5. The germline CDR1 and CDR2 sequences are SNHLY and FYNNEI. The CDR3 is made up of 14 amino acids. In nucleotides, the CDR3 is TGTGCCAGCAGTGGGACAGGACAAGATCAGCCCCAGCATTTT. Amino acid sequence: CASSGTGQDQPQHF.

The CDR3 loop reads CASSRSSPGEQFF. The CDR3 DNA is TGTGCCAGCAGCAGATCCAGTCCAGGTGAGCAGTTCTTC. J is TRBJ2-1 and V is TRBV2; D call uncertain. CDR3 length: 13 residues. The V end lost 6 bases, the J end lost 9 bases, and 15 bases lay between the germline ends. Germline assignment: CDR1 SNHLY and CDR2 FYNNEI.

The rearrangement uses TRBV18 and TRBJ2-7; either TRBD1 or TRBD2 may supply D (5 bases each). Looked up from germline, CDR1 is KGHSH and CDR2 is LQKENI. V was trimmed by 0 bases and J by 6 bases, leaving 9 bases between them. The CDR3 sequence is 13 residues long. The CDR3 DNA follows: TGTGCCAGCTCACCACCCGGGACGGTCGAGCAGTACTTC. It codes for CASSPPGTVEQYF.

This clonotype was detected ten times or more. The final CDR3 position lacks the conserved phenylalanine or tryptophan, pointing to a likely read error. The chain joins TRBV2 to TRBJ1-1; the D gene is possibly TRBD1 (5 bases). CDR3 length: 13 amino acids. V was cut by 11 bases and J by 5 bases, with 18 bases left in between. Germline lookup yields CDR1 SNHLY and CDR2 FYNNEI. Written as DNA, the CDR3 is TGTGCCCAGCAGATGGGATGGGGGACTGAAGCTTTCCTT. It codes for CAQQMGWGTEAFL.

The genes are TRBV20-1 and TRBJ2-7; 11 bases are shared with TRBD1. Unmatched junction bases numbered 5, after V lost 3 bases and J lost 4 bases. The CDR3 is 14 residues long. The germline gives CDR1 DFQATT, CDR2 SNEGSKA (reference sequence). Written as DNA, the CDR3 is TGCAGTGCTAGTTTAGGACAGGGGGCATACGAGCAGTACTTC. Its protein is CSASLGQGAYEQYF.

This clonotype was picked up a small number of times. This CDR3 is CASSYQEETQYF. The CDR3, as DNA: TGTGCCAGCAGTTACCAAGAAGAGACCCAGTACTTC. J is TRBJ2-5 and V is TRBV6-9, with D unclear. Germline V gene lookup returns CDR1 MNHGY and CDR2 SVAAGI. This CDR3 spans 12 amino acids. Trimming left V 3 bases short and J 3 bases short, with 5 bases between.

The rearrangement joins TRBV20-1 to TRBJ2-1; 12 bases map to TRBD2. The CDR3 covers 19 residues. The germline CDR1 and CDR2 sequences are DFQATT and SNEGSKA (reference sequence). V was clipped by 1 base and J by 0 bases; unmatched bases: 10. The CDR3 bases are TGCAGTGCTAGAGTTCTTCACGGGACTAGCGGGTACTCCTACAATGAGCAGTTCTTC. This codes for CSARVLHGTSGYSYNEQFF.

This rearrangement joins TRBV2 to TRBJ2-2; 7 bases align to TRBD1. The CDR3 has 19 residues. CDR1 and CDR2 (germline): SNHLY, FYNNEI. Germline trimming cut 2 bases from V and 7 bases from J; bases unmatched to any gene: 19. CDR3 protein: CASSELARDRAEVDGELFF. The CDR3 DNA follows: TGTGCCAGCAGTGAACTTGCTCGTGACAGGGCGGAGGTCGACGGGGAGCTGTTTTTT.

This clonotype was seen a handful of times. The chain recombines TRBV6-1 with TRBJ2-1; TRBD1 matches at 10 bases. This CDR3 contains 18 residues. Trimming removed 4 bases from V and 2 bases from J; junction bases left unmatched: 11. Looked up from germline, CDR1 is MNHNS and CDR2 is SASEGT. The CDR3: CASSGGVRDRGTYNEQFF. The CDR3 DNA follows: TGTGCCAGCAGTGGCGGGGTTAGGGACAGGGGAACCTACAATGAGCAGTTCTTC.

This clonotype was seen many times. The chain links TRBV29-1 to TRBJ1-1; D might be TRBD1 (5 bases). Trimming left V 0 bases short and J 5 bases short, with 16 bases between. Germline CDR1 reads SQVTM; CDR2 reads ANQGSEA. The CDR3 has 15 amino acids. The CDR3 DNA follows: TGCAGCGTTGAAGATGGGGCAGTGGAGTTGACTGAAGCTTTCTTT. This gives the protein CSVEDGAVELTEAFF.

This clonotype has a handful of counts. The chain joins TRBV4-2 to TRBJ1-2, with 9 nucleotides matching TRBD1. The V gene's germline CDR1 is LGHNA and CDR2 YNFKEQ. With 0 bases clipped from V and 5 bases from J, the junction kept 4 bases outside the gene matches. CDR3 size: 15 residues. CDR3 sequence: CASSQETGTGYGYTF. CDR3 sequence (DNA): TGTGCCAGCAGCCAAGAAACCGGGACAGGGTATGGCTACACCTTC.

This chain links TRBV14 with TRBJ2-6; 7 bases fit TRBD2. The junction had 5 bases not matched to a gene; V was cut back by 1 base and J by 5 bases. CDR1 is SGHDN and CDR2 is FVKESK in the germline V gene. The CDR3 is made up of 16 amino acids. CDR3 nucleotides: TGTGCCAGCAGCCAAGTCAAGCGGGAATGGGCCAACGTCCTGACTTTC. It translates to CASSQVKREWANVLTF.

This clonotype was observed at least ten times. This chain links TRBV6-6 with TRBJ2-1; the match to TRBD2 covers 8 bases. The CDR3 length is 17 residues. The germline V gene encodes CDR1 MNHNY and CDR2 SVGAGI (reference sequence). V shed 2 bases, J shed 10 bases, and the junction held 16 bases outside the gene matches. The CDR3 reads CASSYGLPGLVNHEQFF. The CDR3 DNA reads TGTGCCAGCAGTTACGGGCTCCCGGGACTAGTTAATCACGAGCAGTTCTTC.

J is TRBJ1-6 and V is TRBV6-2 or TRBV6-3; weak D call: TRBD1 (5 bases). V was shortened by 3 bases and J by 10 bases, with 19 bases between the two germline ends. Germline V gene data show CDR1 as MNHEY and CDR2 as SVGEGT. The CDR3 spans 16 residues. The CDR3 loop reads CASSYRTRATKSPLHF. DNA for the CDR3: TGTGCCAGCAGTTATCGGACACGGGCTACCAAATCACCCCTCCACTTT.